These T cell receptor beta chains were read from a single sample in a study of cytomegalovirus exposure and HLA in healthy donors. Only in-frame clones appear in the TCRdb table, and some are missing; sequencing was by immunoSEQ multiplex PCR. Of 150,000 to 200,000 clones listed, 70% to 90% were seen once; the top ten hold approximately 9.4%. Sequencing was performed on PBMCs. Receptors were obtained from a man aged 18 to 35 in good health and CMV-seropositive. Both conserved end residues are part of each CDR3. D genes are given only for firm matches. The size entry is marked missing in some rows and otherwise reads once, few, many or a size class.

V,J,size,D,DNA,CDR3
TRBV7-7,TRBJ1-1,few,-,TGTGCTAGCAGCTTATGGCAGGGAACAGGCGAAATGGAAGCTTTCTTT,CASSLWQGTGEMEAFF
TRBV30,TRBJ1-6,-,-,TGTGCCTTTGACATCGACTATAATTCACCCCTCCACTTT,CAFDIDYNSPLHF
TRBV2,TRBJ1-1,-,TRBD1,TGTGCCAGCAGGACACGCCGCGGGGCAGGGGGCCTCACTGAAGCTTTCTTT,CASRTRRGAGGLTEAFF
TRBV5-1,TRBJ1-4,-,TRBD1,TGCGCCAGCAGCTTGAACCGGGACAGCCATGAAAAACTGTTTTTT,CASSLNRDSHEKLFF
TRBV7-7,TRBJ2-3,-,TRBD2,TGTGCTAGCAGCTACGGACTAGCTCCGGCCGATACGCAGTATTTT,CASSYGLAPADTQYF
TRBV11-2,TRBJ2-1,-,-,TGTGCCAGCAGCTTAAGGCCGGGACTGTCGCCGGGTGATGAGCAGTTCTTC,CASSLRPGLSPGDEQFF
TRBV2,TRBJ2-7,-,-,TGTGCCAGCAGCCCCCCTTCGGGACAAATCTACGAGCAGTACTTC,CASSPPSGQIYEQYF
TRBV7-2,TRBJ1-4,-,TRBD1,TGTGCCAGCAGCCGTGTCCAGGGGGCTGAAAAACTGTTTTTT,CASSRVQGAEKLFF
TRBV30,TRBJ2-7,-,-,TGTGCATCTGGAGTTATGGCCTCCTACGAGCAGTACTTC,CASGVMASYEQYF
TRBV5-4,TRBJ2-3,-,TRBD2,TGTGCCAGCAGCTTGACGGGGGGAAGCACAGATACGCAGTATTTT,CASSLTGGSTDTQYF
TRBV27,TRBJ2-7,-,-,TGTGCCAGCAGCCGTTATGGGCAGGCGTCCTACGAGCAGTACTTC,CASSRYGQASYEQYF
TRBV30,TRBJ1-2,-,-,TGTGCCTGGAGTAAGGGAGGGCCAGGTGGCTATGGCTACACCTTC,CAWSKGGPGGYGYTF